This T cell receptor (beta chain) came from a study of cytomegalovirus exposure and HLA in healthy donors. Whole-study findings and limits: Reports indicated that the classifier achieved high specificity and sensitivity in diagnosing cytomegalovirus status.

This clone was counted a few times. Its specificity is not known. The PCR employed 60 Vbeta primers together with 13 Jbeta primers. The method was immunoSEQ multiplex PCR; TCRdb's version includes in-frame clones alone and lacks a portion of them. The sample holds fewer than 200,000 clones, roughly 70% seen once. The CDR3 has 13 residues. Germline CDR1 SEHNR, CDR2 FQNEAQ (reference sequence). Losses at the gene ends were 6 bases for V and 6 bases for J; bases not matched to a gene: 7. Sequences were obtained from PBMCs. The sequence derives from a woman in her twenties or thirties in good health and CMV-seronegative. The chain joins TRBV7-9 to TRBJ2-7; TRBD1 matches 8 bases. The CDR3 nucleotides are TGTGCCAGCAGTAAAGGACAGGGTGGCGAGCAGTACTTC. Translation gives CASSKGQGGEQYF.